This TCR beta chain stems from a study of blood T cells in healthy people across ages. Healthy Russian Caucasian donors spanned ages 6 to 90 years. Staff drew ten milliliters of peripheral blood from each donor. This CDR3 is 16 amino acids long. Germline lookup yields CDR1 SNHLY and CDR2 FYNNEI. With 6 bases removed from V and 0 bases from J, the gap between germline ends came to 18 bases. Together with a sample-barcoded 5' primer, a J-beta primer mix was included in a second PCR lasting about 6 to 11 cycles. The authors tagged each cDNA molecule using a template-switch adaptor with 12 random nucleotides. TCRdb fed the 5' RACE reads into MiXCR, producing one record per CDR3 protein. In the table there are 710,000 or so distinct CDR3 sequences, about a fifth of which are singletons.

This TCR derives from a man between 65 and 85 years old in good health. The V gene is TRBV2, the J gene TRBJ2-7; weak D call: TRBD2 (6 bases). The sequenced sample was blood. DNA of the CDR3: TGTGCCAGCAGAATAGGGGAGGCAGCAAGCTCCTACGAGCAGTACTTC. Residues: CASRIGEAASSYEQYF.